The source of this T cell receptor beta chain is a study of cytomegalovirus exposure and HLA in healthy donors. On the study more broadly: Early on, a data release was issued that held 80 million or so unique TCRs from HLA-typed donors.

With respect to this clone: The antigen remains unidentified.

Whole-study findings and limits: Usually a TCR sequence was rare, but some public TCRs were found in many donors.

In the PCR, 60 Vbeta and 13 Jbeta primers were used. Generated by immunoSEQ multiplex PCR, the TCRdb table keeps only in-frame clones and is missing some. The sample includes about 200,000 clones. The specimen sequenced was PBMCs. This receptor was obtained from a girl aged 2-9 years in good health and CMV-seropositive.

The CDR3 sequence is CASSFLGAADTQYF. CDR3 DNA sequence: TGTGCCAGCAGTTTCCTGGGGGCCGCAGATACGCAGTATTTT. V and J are TRBV28 and TRBJ2-3, with D tentatively TRBD1 (6 bases). This CDR3 has 14 amino acids. Germline V CDR1 and CDR2: MDHEN, SYDVKM. The ends were cut back, 3 bases at V and 4 bases at J, with 11 bases in the middle. The full variable domain, rest sourced from reference TRBV28 and TRBJ2-3, is DVKVTQSSRYLVKRTGEKVFLECVQDMDHENMFWYRQDPGLGLRLIYFSYDVKMKEKGDIPEGYSVSREKKERFSLILESASTNQTSMYLCASSFLGAADTQYFGPGTRLTVL.